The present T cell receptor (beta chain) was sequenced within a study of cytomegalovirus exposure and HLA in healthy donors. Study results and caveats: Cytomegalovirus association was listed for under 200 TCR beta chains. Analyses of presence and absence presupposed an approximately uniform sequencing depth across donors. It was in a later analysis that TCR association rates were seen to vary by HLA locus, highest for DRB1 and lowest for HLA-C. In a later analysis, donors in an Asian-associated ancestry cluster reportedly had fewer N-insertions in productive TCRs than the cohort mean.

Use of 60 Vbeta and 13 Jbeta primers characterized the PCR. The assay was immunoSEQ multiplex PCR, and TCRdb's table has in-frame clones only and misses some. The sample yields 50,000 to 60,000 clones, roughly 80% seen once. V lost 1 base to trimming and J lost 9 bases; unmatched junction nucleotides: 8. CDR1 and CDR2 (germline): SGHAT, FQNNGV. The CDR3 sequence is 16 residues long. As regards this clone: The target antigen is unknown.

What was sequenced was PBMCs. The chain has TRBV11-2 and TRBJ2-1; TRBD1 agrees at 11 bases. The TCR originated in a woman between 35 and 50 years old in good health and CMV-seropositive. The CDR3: CASSLGSGQGAFEQFF. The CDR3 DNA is TGTGCCAGCAGCTTAGGATCCGGACAGGGGGCTTTTGAGCAGTTCTTC.